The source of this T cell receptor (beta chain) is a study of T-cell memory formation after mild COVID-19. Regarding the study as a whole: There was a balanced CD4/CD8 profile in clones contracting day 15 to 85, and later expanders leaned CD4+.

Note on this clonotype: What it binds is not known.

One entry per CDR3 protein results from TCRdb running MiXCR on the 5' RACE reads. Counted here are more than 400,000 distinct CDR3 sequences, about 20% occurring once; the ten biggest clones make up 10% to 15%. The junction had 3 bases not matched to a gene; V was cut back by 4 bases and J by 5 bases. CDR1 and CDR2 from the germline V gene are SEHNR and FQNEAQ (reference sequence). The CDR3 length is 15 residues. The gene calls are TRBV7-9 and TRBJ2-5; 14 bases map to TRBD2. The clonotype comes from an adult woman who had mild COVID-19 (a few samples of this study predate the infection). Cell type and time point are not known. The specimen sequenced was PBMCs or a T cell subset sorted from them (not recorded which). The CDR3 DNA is TGTGCCAGCAGCTGGGGACTAGCGGGAGTGGAGACCCAGTACTTC. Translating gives CASSWGLAGVETQYF. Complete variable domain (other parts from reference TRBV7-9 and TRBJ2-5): DTGVSQNPRHKITKRGQNVTFRCDPISEHNRLYWYRQTLGQGPEFLTYFQNEAQLEKSRLLSDRFSAERPKGSFSTLEIQRTEQGDSAMYLCASSWGLAGVETQYFGPGTRLLVL.